The 13 T cell receptor beta chains presented below share a single source sample, sequenced in a study of T-cell reconstitution after alpha-beta-depleted transplantation in children. Unique molecular identifiers were incorporated during preparation of the TCRbeta library. MiXCR was run by TCRdb on the PCR reads, yielding one entry per CDR3 protein. The sample carries 100,000 or so distinct CDR3 sequences, 12% recorded once. Source: PBMCs from the stem cell graft donor, taken from the stem cell graft. Receptors were obtained from a human donor who donated a stem cell graft to a child with inherited bone marrow failure.

This clonotype was recorded at least ten times. This chain joins TRBV24-1 and TRBJ2-1; perhaps TRBD1 as D (7 bases). The CDR3 consists of 19 residues. Trimming cost V 2 bases and J 3 bases, with 22 bases left between them. Per germline, CDR1 KGHDR and CDR2 SFDVKD. This CDR3 reads CATSDSQGQGGDVYNEQFF. CDR3 sequence (DNA): TGTGCCACCAGTGATTCTCAGGGGCAGGGGGGAGATGTCTACAATGAGCAGTTCTTC.

In its sample, this clonotype was seen many times. The chain uses TRBV2 and TRBJ2-7; D may correspond to TRBD1 or TRBD2 (5 bases each). The CDR3 loop spans 13 amino acids. Looked up from germline, CDR1 is SNHLY and CDR2 is FYNNEI. Trimming cost V 8 bases and J 7 bases, with 18 bases left between them. CDR3 protein: CASGRQTAREQYF. The DNA for the CDR3 is TGTGCCAGCGGGAGACAGACAGCTCGGGAGCAGTACTTC.

Ten or more counts support this clonotype. The gene calls are TRBV3-1 and TRBJ2-5; the D gene is possibly TRBD1 (6 bases). The germline V gene has CDR1 LGHDT and CDR2 YNNKEL (reference sequence). Trimming removed 0 bases at V and 0 bases at J, with 14 bases between. The CDR3 has 17 amino acids. CDR3 sequence reads: CASSQDGTGTDQETQYF. CDR3 nucleotides: TGTGCCAGCAGCCAAGATGGTACAGGGACCGACCAAGAGACCCAGTACTTC.

This clonotype was observed many times. The rearrangement links TRBV12-3 or TRBV12-4 to TRBJ2-5; D remains unclear. Trimming cost V 6 bases and J 1 base, with 18 bases left between them. There are 16 residues in the CDR3. CDR3 protein: CASSPFPQGSQETQYF. Written as DNA, the CDR3 is TGTGCCAGCAGCCCCTTTCCCCAAGGGTCCCAAGAGACCCAGTACTTC.

At least ten counts were recorded for this clonotype. The rearrangement joins TRBV11-2 to TRBJ1-4; no definite D call. Per germline, CDR1 SGHAT and CDR2 FQNNGV. The CDR3 has 15 amino acids. Trimming shortened V by 5 bases and J by 3 bases, and 13 bases separated the two germline ends. CDR3 DNA: TGTGCCAGCAGCAAGGTCGGGGTTGCTAATGAAAAACTGTTTTTT. Translating gives CASSKVGVANEKLFF.

V usage is TRBV7-8 and J usage is TRBJ2-1, with 7 bases lining up with TRBD2. Germline V gene lookup returns CDR1 SGHVS and CDR2 FQNEAQ. The V gene end was trimmed by 5 bases and the J gene end by 0 bases; junction bases not matched to a gene: 7. The CDR3 has 16 residues. CDR3 sequence: CASSPRGGSSYNEQFF. The CDR3 DNA sequence: TGTGCCAGCAGCCCTAGGGGCGGGAGCTCCTACAATGAGCAGTTCTTC.

This clonotype has a count of ten or more. This sequence joins TRBV3-1 and TRBJ1-2; D remains ambiguous. The germline gives CDR1 LGHDT, CDR2 YNNKEL (reference sequence). The CDR3 is made up of 13 amino acids. The V end lost 0 bases, the J end lost 4 bases, and 6 bases lay between the germline ends. This CDR3 is CASSQDELYGYTF. The CDR3, as DNA: TGTGCCAGCAGCCAAGATGAACTCTATGGCTACACCTTC.

This clonotype was observed many times. The gene calls are TRBV27 and TRBJ2-3; maybe TRBD2 (7 bases). The CDR3 runs 14 residues. With 3 bases removed from V and 6 bases from J, the gap between germline ends came to 13 bases. In germline, CDR1 is MNHEY, CDR2 SMNVEV (reference sequence). The CDR3 DNA follows: TGTGCCAGCAGTTTGGGGGGGCAGGGTGATACGCAGTATTTT. This encodes CASSLGGQGDTQYF.

A note on this clonotype: A read error may produce the germline difference seen at one junction end. This rearrangement joins TRBV7-3 to TRBJ1-2; D is uncertain. Germline V gene data show CDR1 as SGHTA and CDR2 as FQGTGA. The CDR3 totals 16 residues. The CDR3 region is CVSSEHYSPVNYGYTF. CDR3 coding DNA: TGTGTCAGCAGCGAACACTATTCACCGGTGAACTATGGCTACACCTTC.

This clonotype occurred many times. The chain couples TRBV9 to TRBJ1-6; D possibly corresponds to TRBD1 (6 bases). In germline, CDR1 is SGDLS, CDR2 YYNGEE. Trimming removed 3 bases at V and 3 bases at J, with 7 bases between. This CDR3 comprises 14 residues. The CDR3 bases are TGTGCCAGCAGCGCGGACAGCTATAATTCACCCCTCCACTTT. Amino acid sequence: CASSADSYNSPLHF.

At least ten counts were recorded for this clonotype. The chain is built from TRBV5-1 and TRBJ2-7, with 8 bases aligning to TRBD2. Per germline, CDR1 SGHRS and CDR2 YFSETQ. This CDR3 is 14 amino acids long. The ends lost 7 bases at V and 3 bases at J; junction bases unmatched: 9. For the CDR3, the DNA is TGCGCCAGCGGATATAGCGGGGCTTTCTACGAGCAGTACTTC. Protein: CASGYSGAFYEQYF.

This clonotype was counted ten times or more. The chain carries TRBV12-3 or TRBV12-4 and TRBJ2-1, with a tentative D call TRBD2 (5 bases). The V end lost 7 bases, the J end lost 6 bases, and 13 bases lay between the germline ends. CDR3 length equals 13 residues. The chain's CDR3 is CASTPGLANEQFF. CDR3 bases: TGTGCCAGCACCCCCGGGCTAGCCAATGAGCAGTTCTTC.

This clonotype has a count of ten or more. J is TRBJ2-7 and V is TRBV29-1; TRBD1 matches at 8 bases. The CDR3 is 13 residues long. V was pared by 4 bases and J by 3 bases, with 5 bases of the junction left unmatched. In germline, CDR1 is SQVTM, CDR2 ANQGSEA. CDR3 bases: TGCAGCGTTGCTGTGACAGGGGACTACGAGCAGTACTTC. It codes for CSVAVTGDYEQYF.